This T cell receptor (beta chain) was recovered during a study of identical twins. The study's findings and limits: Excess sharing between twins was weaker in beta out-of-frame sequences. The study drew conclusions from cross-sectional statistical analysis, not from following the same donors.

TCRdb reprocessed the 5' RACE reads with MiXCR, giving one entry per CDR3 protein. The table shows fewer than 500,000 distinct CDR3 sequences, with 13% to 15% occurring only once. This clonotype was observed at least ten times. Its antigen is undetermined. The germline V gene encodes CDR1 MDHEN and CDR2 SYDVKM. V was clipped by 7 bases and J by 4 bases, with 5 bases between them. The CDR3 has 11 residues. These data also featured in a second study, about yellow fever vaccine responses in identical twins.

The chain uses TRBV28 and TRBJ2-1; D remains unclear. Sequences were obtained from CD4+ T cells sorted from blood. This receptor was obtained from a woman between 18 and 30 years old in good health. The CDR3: CASTGYNEQFF. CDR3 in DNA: TGTGCCAGCACCGGGTACAATGAGCAGTTCTTC.